The 8 T cell receptor beta chains below come from one sample, sequenced in a study of T cells expressing NK-cell markers. TCRdb re-called the 5' RACE reads and shows each CDR3 protein once, DNA omitted. The table lists almost 450,000 distinct CDR3 sequences. The specimen sequenced was blood T cells: a sorted CD56 or NKG2C T cell subset, CD4+ or CD8+ T cells, or bulk PBMC T cells (not recorded which). The receptors come from a woman between 18 and 75 years old in good health.

The rearrangement links TRBV28 to TRBJ1-4; lacking DNA, the TRBD1 call made by TCRdb goes unchecked. This CDR3 is built from 19 residues. Looked up from germline, CDR1 is MDHEN and CDR2 is SYDVKM. This chain's CDR3 is CASSLPRRVGGATNEKLFF.

The V gene is TRBV4-3, the J gene TRBJ2-3; absent DNA, TCRdb's TRBD2 call cannot be checked. Germline V lookup: CDR1 LGHNA, CDR2 YSLEER. CDR3 length: 16 amino acids. CDR3 sequence reads: CASSQGGGRRGDTQYF.

V usage is TRBV7-3 and J usage is TRBJ2-1; TCRdb picks TRBD2, but there is no DNA to check that call. This CDR3 is 15 amino acids long. CDR1 and CDR2 (germline): SGHTA, FQGTGA. CDR3 protein: CASSLTAGGINEQFF. The full variable domain, with the rest looked up from reference TRBV7-3 and TRBJ2-1, is GAGVSQTPSNKVTEKGKYVELRCDPISGHTALYWYRQSLGQGPEFLIYFQGTGAADDSGLPNDRFFAVRPEGSVSTLKIQRTERGDSAVYLCASSLTAGGINEQFFGPGTRLTVL.

The rearrangement joins TRBV5-1 to TRBJ2-1. The CDR3 runs 14 residues. Germline loops: CDR1 SGHRS, CDR2 YFSETQ. CDR3 protein: CASSPVSSYNEQFF.

The rearrangement uses TRBV9 and TRBJ1-1; the D call from TCRdb, TRBD1, cannot be confirmed without DNA. The CDR3 length is 14 residues. CDR1 and CDR2 from the germline V gene are SGDLS and YYNGEE. CDR3 residues: CASSVVTGGTEAFF.

This chain uses TRBV11-1 with TRBJ1-6; TCRdb's assignment of TRBD1 cannot be checked, as there is no DNA. Germline loops: CDR1 SGHAT, CDR2 FQDESV (reference sequence). CDR3 size: 15 residues. The CDR3: CASSARDTRDSPLHF.

The chain combines TRBV20-1 with TRBJ1-4; the D gene TCRdb calls, TRBD1, cannot be checked with no DNA. Germline CDR1 DFQATT, CDR2 SNEGSKA (reference sequence). The CDR3 is 14 residues long. The CDR3 is CSASSDRGFEKLFF.

V usage is TRBV6-5 and J usage is TRBJ2-2. Germline V lookup: CDR1 MNHEY, CDR2 SVGAGI. The CDR3 is 14 residues long. The CDR3 region is CASSYSIGNGELFF.